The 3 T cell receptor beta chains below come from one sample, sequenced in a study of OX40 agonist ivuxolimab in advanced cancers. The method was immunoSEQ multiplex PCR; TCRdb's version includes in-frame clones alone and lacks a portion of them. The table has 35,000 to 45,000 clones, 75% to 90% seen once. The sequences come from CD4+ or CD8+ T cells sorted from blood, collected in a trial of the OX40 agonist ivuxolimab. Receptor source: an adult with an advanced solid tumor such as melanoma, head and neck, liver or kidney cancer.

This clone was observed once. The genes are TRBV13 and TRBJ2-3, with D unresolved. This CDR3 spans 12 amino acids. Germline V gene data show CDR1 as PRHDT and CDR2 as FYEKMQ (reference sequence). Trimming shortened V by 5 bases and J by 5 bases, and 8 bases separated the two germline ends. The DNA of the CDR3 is TGTGCCAGCAGCCCTCAAGGAGATACGCAGTATTTT. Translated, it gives CASSPQGDTQYF.

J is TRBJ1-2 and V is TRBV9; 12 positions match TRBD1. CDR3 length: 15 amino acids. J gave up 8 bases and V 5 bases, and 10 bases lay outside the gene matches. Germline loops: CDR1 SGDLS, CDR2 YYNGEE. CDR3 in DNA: TGTGCCAGCAGGCACCGGGACAGGGGGCTGGAAGGCTACACCTTC. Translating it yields CASRHRDRGLEGYTF.

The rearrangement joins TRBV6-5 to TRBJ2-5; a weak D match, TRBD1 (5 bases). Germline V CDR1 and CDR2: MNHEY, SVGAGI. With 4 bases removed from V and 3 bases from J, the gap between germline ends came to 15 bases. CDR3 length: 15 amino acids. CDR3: CASSFTPTVEETQYF. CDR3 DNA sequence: TGTGCCAGCAGTTTTACGCCGACAGTGGAAGAGACCCAGTACTTC.